This TCR beta chain originates from a study of identical twins. The CDR3 is 14 residues long. Germline CDR1 reads GTSNPN; CDR2 reads SVGIG (reference sequence). V shed 5 bases and J 1 base; nucleotides not matched to a gene: 6. TCRdb itself ran the 5' RACE reads through MiXCR, one entry per CDR3 protein. This table has approximately 690,000 distinct CDR3 sequences, around 6.1% appearing once. The source is a man aged 18 to 35 in good health. The chain carries TRBV30 and TRBJ2-7, with 9 bases that match TRBD1. The sequenced sample was naive T cells sorted from blood. CDR3 bases: TGTGCCTGGGAAACCGGGACAGGGTCCTACGAGCAGTACTTC. This translates into CAWETGTGSYEQYF.